Presented here are 17 T cell receptor beta chains from one specimen sequenced in a study of blood T cell repertoires in COVID-19. The table came from immunoSEQ multiplex PCR; TCRdb's copy has only in-frame clones and leaves some out. The sample records roughly 280,000 clones, roughly nine tenths being singletons. Specimen: PBMCs or T cells enriched from blood (not recorded which). The receptors were sampled from a young woman who had recovered from COVID-19.

The J gene is TRBJ2-7, the V gene TRBV10-3, with 8 bases matching TRBD1. This CDR3 is built from 12 residues. Per germline, CDR1 ENHRY and CDR2 SYGVKD. The trim removed 6 bases at V and 5 bases at J, leaving 3 bases unmatched. The CDR3 region is CAISPDRDEQYF. CDR3 bases: TGTGCCATCAGCCCGGACAGGGACGAGCAGTACTTC.

A single count supports this clone. The genes are TRBV27 and TRBJ1-2; 8 bases align to TRBD1. J was trimmed by 6 bases and V by 2 bases; bases with no gene match: 5. CDR1 MNHEY and CDR2 SMNVEV come from the germline V gene (reference sequence). This CDR3 contains 14 residues. The DNA for the CDR3 is TGTGCCAGCAGTTTACTTGGACAGGGACATGGCTACACCTTC. This codes for CASSLLGQGHGYTF.

A single count supports this clone. This chain uses TRBV2 with TRBJ2-5, with TRBD1 as a possible D gene (6 bases). Trimming removed 2 bases from V and 5 bases from J, with 15 bases in between. Germline CDR1 and CDR2: SNHLY and FYNNEI. CDR3 length: 15 amino acids. This CDR3 is CASSELVQGSETQYF. The CDR3 nucleotides read TGTGCCAGCAGTGAATTGGTACAGGGATCGGAGACCCAGTACTTC.

The chain couples TRBV7-9 to TRBJ1-2; the match to TRBD1 covers 9 bases. The CDR3 contains 19 residues. Losses at the gene ends were 4 bases for V and 0 bases for J; bases not matched to a gene: 15. Germline V lookup: CDR1 SEHNR, CDR2 FQNEAQ (reference sequence). This chain's CDR3 is CASSSTRPPQGATNYGYTF. CDR3 nucleotides: TGTGCCAGCAGCTCTACACGTCCCCCACAGGGGGCTACTAACTATGGCTACACCTTC. Full variable domain (missing parts from reference TRBV7-9 and TRBJ1-2): DTGVSQNPRHKITKRGQNVTFRCDPISEHNRLYWYRQTLGQGPEFLTYFQNEAQLEKSRLLSDRFSAERPKGSFSTLEIQRTEQGDSAMYLCASSSTRPPQGATNYGYTFGSGTRLTVV.

The J gene is TRBJ1-2, the V gene TRBV9; no reliable D call. In germline, CDR1 is SGDLS, CDR2 YYNGEE. V was pared by 0 bases and J by 4 bases, with 10 bases between. This CDR3 spans 14 amino acids. DNA of the CDR3: TGTGCCAGCAGCGTAGGAGGAGGAGCCTATGGCTACACCTTC. Its protein product is CASSVGGGAYGYTF.

This clone was detected once. The V and J genes are TRBV5-1 and TRBJ2-3; 7 bases are shared with TRBD2. Germline V gene lookup returns CDR1 SGHRS and CDR2 YFSETQ. This CDR3 region has 16 residues. V trimming: 4 bases; J trimming: 2 bases; junction bases outside the gene matches: 10. In DNA, the CDR3 is TGCGCCAGCAGCCTCTACTCGGGGGGATCCACAGATACGCAGTATTTT. It codes for CASSLYSGGSTDTQYF.

This clone was detected a few times. The genes are TRBV28 and TRBJ1-4; 7 bases fit TRBD1. Looked up from germline, CDR1 is MDHEN and CDR2 is SYDVKM. The CDR3 totals 15 residues. Unmatched junction bases numbered 9, after V lost 3 bases and J lost 8 bases. The CDR3 DNA reads as TGTGCCAGCAGTTTTTCCGCAGGGGGTGAGGAAAAACTGTTTTTT. This encodes CASSFSAGGEEKLFF.

The chain has TRBV6-6 and TRBJ2-6; D is uncertain. With 1 base removed from V and 2 bases from J, the gap between germline ends came to 9 bases. CDR3 length equals 16 residues. In germline, CDR1 is MNHNY, CDR2 SVGAGI (reference sequence). In DNA, the CDR3 is TGTGCCAGCAGTTACTTGCAGGTCGCTGGGGCCAACGTCCTGACTTTC. Protein: CASSYLQVAGANVLTF.

The chain has TRBV3-1 (or the pseudogene TRBV3-2) and TRBJ1-2, with D perhaps TRBD1 (6 bases). The CDR3 is 15 residues long. Trimming left V 1 base short and J 8 bases short, with 17 bases between. The germline V gene encodes CDR1 LGHDT and CDR2 YNNKEL (reference sequence). The DNA for the CDR3 is TGTGCCAGCAGCCAAGTAGGACAGCCCCGGGGCGGCTACACCTTC. Translation: CASSQVGQPRGGYTF.

This chain joins TRBV28 and TRBJ2-7; D is undetermined. The germline gives CDR1 MDHEN, CDR2 SYDVKM. V was pared by 4 bases and J by 7 bases, with 11 bases between. The CDR3 extends over 12 amino acids. Here the CDR3 DNA reads TGTGCCAGCAGTTCCGGAGCAAGGGAGCAGTACTTC. Amino acids: CASSSGAREQYF.

CDR3: CASSLPWTGLSSYEQYF. The DNA for the CDR3 is TGTGCCAGCAGCTTACCGTGGACAGGTCTTAGCTCCTACGAGCAGTACTTC. The J gene is TRBJ2-7, the V gene TRBV11-2; 7 positions match TRBD1. Trimming at V came to 2 bases and at J to 0 bases, leaving 10 bases not matched to a gene. Germline CDR1 reads SGHAT; CDR2 reads FQNNGV. The CDR3 spans 17 residues. The whole variable domain, filled in from reference TRBV11-2 and TRBJ2-7, reads EAGVAQSPRYKIIEKRQSVAFWCNPISGHATLYWYQQILGQGPKLLIQFQNNGVVDDSQLPKDRFSAERLKGVDSTLKIQPAKLEDSAVYLCASSLPWTGLSSYEQYFGPGTRLTVT.

The V gene is TRBV10-3, the J gene TRBJ2-7, with D perhaps TRBD1 (6 bases). Per the germline V gene, CDR1 is ENHRY and CDR2 is SYGVKD. The CDR3 loop spans 14 amino acids. Trimming removed 2 bases from V and 4 bases from J, with 12 bases in between. CDR3 DNA sequence: TGTGCCATCAGTGAGACAGGGCTTACTTACGAGCAGTACTTC. Its translation is CAISETGLTYEQYF.

V and J are TRBV19 and TRBJ1-3, with 10 bases identical to TRBD1. This CDR3 is 13 amino acids long. CDR1 and CDR2 from the germline V gene are LNHDA and SQIVND (reference sequence). V shed 8 bases and J 2 bases; nucleotides not matched to a gene: 0. This chain's CDR3 is CASGQGAGNTIYF. The CDR3 bases are TGTGCCAGTGGACAGGGGGCTGGAAACACCATATATTTT.

This chain links TRBV28 with TRBJ2-1; D possibly corresponds to TRBD2 (7 bases). Per germline, CDR1 MDHEN and CDR2 SYDVKM. The CDR3 covers 13 residues. Deletions cut 7 bases from V and 7 bases from J, with 14 bases between. The CDR3 here is CASTRGGSNEQFF. CDR3 DNA: TGTGCCAGCACGAGGGGGGGTTCGAATGAGCAGTTCTTC.

This chain uses TRBV12-3 or TRBV12-4 with TRBJ2-2, with a possible D match to TRBD2 (5 bases). The CDR3 is 13 residues long. V lost 3 bases and J 5 bases, leaving 7 bases between the germline ends. In DNA form, the CDR3 reads TGTGCCAGCAGTTTTACGGGGACCGGGGAGCTGTTTTTT. Translating gives CASSFTGTGELFF.

The chain has TRBV3-1 (or the pseudogene TRBV3-2) and TRBJ1-3, with D uncertain. Germline V gives CDR1 LGHDT, CDR2 YNNKEL (reference sequence). Trimming took off 0 bases at V and 3 bases at J, with 3 bases between the two ends. The CDR3 has 13 residues. DNA of the CDR3: TGTGCCAGCAGCCAAGATCTTGGAAACACCATATATTTT. It codes for CASSQDLGNTIYF.

This clone was seen a handful of times. V usage is TRBV9 and J usage is TRBJ2-1, with 11 bases matching TRBD2. The junction had 8 bases not matched to a gene; V was cut back by 3 bases and J by 9 bases. This CDR3 comprises 15 residues. Per the germline V gene, CDR1 is SGDLS and CDR2 is YYNGEE. Here the CDR3 DNA reads TGTGCCAGCAGCGCCCGACTAGCGGGGAATGGTGAGCAGTTCTTC. Translation: CASSARLAGNGEQFF.